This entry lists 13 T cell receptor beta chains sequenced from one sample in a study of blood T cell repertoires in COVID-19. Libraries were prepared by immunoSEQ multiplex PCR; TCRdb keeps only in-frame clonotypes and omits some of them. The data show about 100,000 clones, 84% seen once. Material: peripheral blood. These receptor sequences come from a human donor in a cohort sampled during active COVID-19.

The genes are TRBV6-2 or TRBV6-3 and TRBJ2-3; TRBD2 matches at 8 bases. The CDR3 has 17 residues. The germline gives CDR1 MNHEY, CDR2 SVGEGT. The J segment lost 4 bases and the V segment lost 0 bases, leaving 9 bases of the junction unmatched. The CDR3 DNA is TGTGCCAGCAGTTACTCACGGGGGGGCGTCCGCCCAGATACGCAGTATTTT. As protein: CASSYSRGGVRPDTQYF.

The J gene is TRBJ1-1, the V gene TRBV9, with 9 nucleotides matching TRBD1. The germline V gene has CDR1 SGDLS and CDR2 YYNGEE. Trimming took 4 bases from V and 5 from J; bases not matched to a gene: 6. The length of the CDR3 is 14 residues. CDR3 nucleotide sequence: TGTGCCAGCAGCTCAGGACAGGGGAGAACTGAAGCTTTCTTT. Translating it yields CASSSGQGRTEAFF.

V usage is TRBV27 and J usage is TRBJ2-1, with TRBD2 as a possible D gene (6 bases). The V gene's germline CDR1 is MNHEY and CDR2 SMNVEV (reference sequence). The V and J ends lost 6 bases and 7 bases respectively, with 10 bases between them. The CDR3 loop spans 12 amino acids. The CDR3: CASRFGGNEQFF. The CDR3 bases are TGTGCCAGCAGGTTTGGGGGGAATGAGCAGTTCTTC.

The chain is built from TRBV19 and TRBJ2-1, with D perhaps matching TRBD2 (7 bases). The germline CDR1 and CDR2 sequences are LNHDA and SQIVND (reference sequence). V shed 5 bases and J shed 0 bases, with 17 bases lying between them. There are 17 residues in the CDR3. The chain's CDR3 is CASSAWEGVYSYNEQFF. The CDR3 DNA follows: TGTGCCAGTAGTGCCTGGGAGGGGGTCTACTCCTACAATGAGCAGTTCTTC.

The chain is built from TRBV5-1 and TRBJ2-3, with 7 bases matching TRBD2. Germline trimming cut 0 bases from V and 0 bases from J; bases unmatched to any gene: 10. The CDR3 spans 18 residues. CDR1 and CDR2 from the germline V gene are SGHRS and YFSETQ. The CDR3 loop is CASSLAPGLHGSTDTQYF. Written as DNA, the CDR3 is TGCGCCAGCAGCTTGGCCCCGGGACTACATGGAAGCACAGATACGCAGTATTTT.

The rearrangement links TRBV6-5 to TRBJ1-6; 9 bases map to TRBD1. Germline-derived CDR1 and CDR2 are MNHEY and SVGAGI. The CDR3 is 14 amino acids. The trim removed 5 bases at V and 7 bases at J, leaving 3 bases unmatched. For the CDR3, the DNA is TGTGCCAGCAGTATCGACAGGGGGAATTCACCCCTCCACTTT. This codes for CASSIDRGNSPLHF.

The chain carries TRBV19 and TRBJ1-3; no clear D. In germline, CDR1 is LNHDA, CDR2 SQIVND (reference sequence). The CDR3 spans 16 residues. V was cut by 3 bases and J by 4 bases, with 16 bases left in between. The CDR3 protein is CASSILYAAGGNTIYF. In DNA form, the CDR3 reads TGTGCCAGTAGTATTTTATACGCTGCGGGGGGAAACACCATATATTTT.

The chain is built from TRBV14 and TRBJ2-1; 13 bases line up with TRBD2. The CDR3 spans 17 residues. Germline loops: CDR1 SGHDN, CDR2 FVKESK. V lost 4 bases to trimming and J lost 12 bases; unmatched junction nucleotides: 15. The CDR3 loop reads CASSPPVLAGGLRGQFF. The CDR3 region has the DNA TGTGCCAGCAGCCCCCCCGTACTAGCGGGGGGGCTGCGGGGGCAGTTCTTC.

The CDR3 DNA is TGTGCCAGCAGTTTTATGGGGCGACAGGGCCATCAGCCCCAGCATTTT. Translated, it gives CASSFMGRQGHQPQHF. The genes are TRBV27 and TRBJ1-5; 7 nucleotides align to TRBD1. CDR1 and CDR2 (germline): MNHEY, SMNVEV (reference sequence). The CDR3 runs to 16 residues. The V segment lost 3 bases and the J segment 5 bases; nucleotides outside the gene matches: 10.

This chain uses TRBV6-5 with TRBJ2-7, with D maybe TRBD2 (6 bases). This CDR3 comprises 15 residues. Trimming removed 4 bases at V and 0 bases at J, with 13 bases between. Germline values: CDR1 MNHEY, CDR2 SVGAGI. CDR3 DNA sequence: TGTGCCAGCAGTTCCCCCGCGGGGCACTCCTACGAGCAGTACTTC. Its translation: CASSSPAGHSYEQYF.

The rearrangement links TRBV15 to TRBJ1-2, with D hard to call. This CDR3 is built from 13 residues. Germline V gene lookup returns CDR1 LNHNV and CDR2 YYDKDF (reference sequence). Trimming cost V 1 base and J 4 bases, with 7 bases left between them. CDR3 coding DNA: TGTGCCACCAGCAGAGGGGAGGGCTATGGCTACACCTTC. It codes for CATSRGEGYGYTF.

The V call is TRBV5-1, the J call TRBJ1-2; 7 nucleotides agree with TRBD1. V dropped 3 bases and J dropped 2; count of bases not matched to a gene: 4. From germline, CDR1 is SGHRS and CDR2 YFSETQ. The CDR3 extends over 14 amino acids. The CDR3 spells CASSSPGQNYGYTF. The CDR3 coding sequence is TGCGCCAGCAGCTCTCCGGGACAGAACTATGGCTACACCTTC.

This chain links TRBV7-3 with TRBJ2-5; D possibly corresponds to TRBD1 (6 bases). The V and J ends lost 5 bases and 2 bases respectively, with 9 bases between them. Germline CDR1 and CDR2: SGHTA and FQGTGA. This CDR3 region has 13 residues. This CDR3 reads CASSTGYQETQYF. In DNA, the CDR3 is TGTGCCAGCAGCACAGGGTATCAAGAGACCCAGTACTTC.